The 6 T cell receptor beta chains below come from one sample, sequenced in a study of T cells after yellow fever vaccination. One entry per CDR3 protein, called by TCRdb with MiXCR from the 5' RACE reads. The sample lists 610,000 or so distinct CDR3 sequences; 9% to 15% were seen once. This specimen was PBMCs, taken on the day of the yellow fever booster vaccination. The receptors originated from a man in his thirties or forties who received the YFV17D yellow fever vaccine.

The chain's CDR3 is CASSMVGRQAFF. The CDR3 DNA is TGTGCCAGTAGTATGGTCGGGAGACAAGCTTTCTTT. This rearrangement joins TRBV19 to TRBJ1-1; D is undetermined. CDR1 LNHDA and CDR2 SQIVND come from the germline V gene (reference sequence). The V end lost 3 bases, the J end lost 9 bases, and 11 bases lay between the germline ends. The CDR3 runs to 12 residues.

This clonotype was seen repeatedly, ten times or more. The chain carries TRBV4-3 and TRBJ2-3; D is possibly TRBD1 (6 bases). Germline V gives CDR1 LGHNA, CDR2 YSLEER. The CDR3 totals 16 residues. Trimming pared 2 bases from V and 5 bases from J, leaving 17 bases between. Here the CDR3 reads CASSQSDYRVEDTQYF. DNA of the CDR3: TGCGCCAGCAGCCAATCGGATTACAGGGTGGAAGATACGCAGTATTTT.

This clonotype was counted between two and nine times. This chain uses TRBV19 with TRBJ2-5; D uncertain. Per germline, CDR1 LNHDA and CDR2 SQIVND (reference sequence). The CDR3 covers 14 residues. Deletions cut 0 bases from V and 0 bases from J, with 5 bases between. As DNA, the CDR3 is TGTGCCAGTAGTATAGAAGGGTACCAAGAGACCCAGTACTTC. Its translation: CASSIEGYQETQYF.

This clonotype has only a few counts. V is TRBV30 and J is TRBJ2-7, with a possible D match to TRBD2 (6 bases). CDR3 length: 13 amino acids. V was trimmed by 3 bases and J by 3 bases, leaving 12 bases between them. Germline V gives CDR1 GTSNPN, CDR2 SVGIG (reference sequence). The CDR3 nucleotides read TGTGCCTGGAGCTCCGGGACTCACTACGAGCAGTACTTC. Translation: CAWSSGTHYEQYF. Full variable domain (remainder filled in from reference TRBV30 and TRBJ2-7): SQTIHQWPATLVQPVGSPLSLECTVEGTSNPNLYWYRQAAGRGLQLLFYSVGIGQISSEVPQNLSASRPQDRQFILSSKKLLLSDSGFYLCAWSSGTHYEQYFGPGTRLTVT.

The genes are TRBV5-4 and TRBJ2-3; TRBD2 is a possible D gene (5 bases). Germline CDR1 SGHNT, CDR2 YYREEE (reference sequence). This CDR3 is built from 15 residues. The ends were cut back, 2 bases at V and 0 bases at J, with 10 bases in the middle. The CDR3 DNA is TGTGCCAGCAGCTTCCCCGGACTCAGCACAGATACGCAGTATTTT. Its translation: CASSFPGLSTDTQYF.

The CDR3 coding sequence is TGTGCCAGCAGTTTACGCATTCAGGGGGTCTGGGGCACCGGGGAGCTGTTTTTT. Residues: CASSLRIQGVWGTGELFF. The chain has TRBV27 and TRBJ2-2; 7 bases agree with TRBD1. With V trimmed by 2 bases and J by 4 bases, 13 bases remained unmatched. The CDR3 sequence is 18 residues long. Per the germline V gene, CDR1 is MNHEY and CDR2 is SMNVEV (reference sequence).